This TCR beta chain was found in a study of blood T cell repertoires in COVID-19. On the study more broadly: COVID-19 samples from acute and convalescent phases originated in the United States, Italy and Spain.

Original methodology: Reference gene primer amplification gave estimated nucleated cell counts. Profiled with immunoSEQ multiplex PCR; TCRdb holds only in-frame clones, not every one. Clone size and the V and J calls come from that table; the DNA yielded D and trimming. The sample includes about 160,000 clones, 70% to 90% of them seen just once. This clone was recorded only once. The sequence was obtained from a man aged 55 to 70 with acute or convalescent COVID-19. Material for sequencing was peripheral blood.

The CDR3, as DNA: TGTGCCAGCAGCTCCCTAGCATCAGATACGCAGTATTTT. Encoded protein: CASSSLASDTQYF. The rearrangement links TRBV7-2 to TRBJ2-3; possible D gene TRBD2, 5 bases. CDR1 and CDR2 (germline): SGHTA, FQGNSA. Trimming cost V 4 bases and J 4 bases, with 9 bases left between them. The CDR3 totals 13 residues.